This TCR beta chain was retrieved from a study of blood T cell repertoires in COVID-19. Study context: Acute and convalescent COVID-19 samples came from the United States, Italy and Spain. Sources were T cells, B-cell-depleted T cells, or PBMCs; the material itself was cDNA or gDNA.

Original processing notes: Quantification of nucleated cells was approximated via reference gene primer amplification. Profiled with immunoSEQ multiplex PCR; TCRdb holds only in-frame clones, not every one. Clone size and the V and J calls come from that table; the DNA yielded D and trimming. The sample has some 150,000 clones; around 82% are singletons. This clonotype was sampled from a man aged 60-69 years with acute or convalescent COVID-19. The source material was peripheral blood.

CDR3 sequence reads: CASSLAINSNEQFF. In DNA, the CDR3 is TGCGCCAGCAGCTTGGCCATTAATAGCAATGAGCAGTTCTTC. The rearrangement uses TRBV5-1 and TRBJ2-1; D ambiguous. The CDR3 has 14 amino acids. V was clipped by 0 bases and J by 6 bases, with 10 bases between them. Germline CDR1 is SGHRS and CDR2 is YFSETQ. Supplemented by reference TRBV5-1 and TRBJ2-1, the full variable domain reads KAGVTQTPRYLIKTRGQQVTLSCSPISGHRSVSWYQQTPGQGLQFLFEYFSETQRNKGNFPGRFSGRQFSNSRSEMNVSTLELGDSALYLCASSLAINSNEQFFGPGTRLTVL.